The rows below give T cell receptor beta chains drawn from one sample of a study of shared T cell receptors in the human thymus. The protocol was immunoSEQ multiplex PCR, while the TCRdb copy is restricted to in-frame clones and leaves out a portion. The sample lists 500,000 to 850,000 clones, over 75% occurring once. In addition, the sample was reused for a study of human thymus T cells.

Sequencing used thymocytes. Receptors were obtained from a boy under two years old with a congenital heart defect. Each CDR3 is given with its conserved first and last residue.

j_call	v_call	cdr3_aa
TRBJ2-7	TRBV7-9	CASTLEAGYEQYF
TRBJ1-1	TRBV5-1	CASSFGTSKGVAEAFF
TRBJ1-1	TRBV11-3	CASSSQGRDTEAFF
TRBJ1-5	TRBV10-1	CASSDRSQGQPQHF
TRBJ1-6	TRBV27	CASRRGQGSSYNSPLHF
TRBJ2-5	TRBV30	CAWSVRLWGPPETQYF
TRBJ2-3	TRBV6-5	CASSPTQGPDTQYF
TRBJ2-6	TRBV30	CAWSSRVAGANVLTF
TRBJ2-7	TRBV5-4	CASSSGTSGYEQYF
TRBJ1-1	TRBV5-8	CASSLNRGLPGDTEAFF
TRBJ2-4	TRBV4-1	CASSQTHPQGPIAKNIQYF
TRBJ1-4	TRBV28	CASMGPDRGHLATNEKLFF
TRBJ2-2	TRBV7-3	CASSSTDRGGGELFF
TRBJ2-5	TRBV9	CASSGAGGGETQYF
TRBJ2-2	TRBV5-1	CASSRLAGGTGELFF
TRBJ2-7	TRBV9	CASSDVVDRPQMEQYF
TRBJ1-4	TRBV28	CASSSYRGNEKLFF
TRBJ1-6	TRBV28	CANSLIGEVNSYNSPLHF
TRBJ1-1	TRBV6-6	CASSYRGAENTEAFF
TRBJ2-1	TRBV5-1	CASSPGQDSGNEQFF
TRBJ2-7	TRBV27	CASFSMGTSGDYEQYF
TRBJ1-1	TRBV7-3	CASSLGGRGHTEAFF
TRBJ2-2	TRBV21-1	CASSGGTGSLTGELFF
TRBJ1-5	TRBV4-1	CASSQDVMGGGSDNQPQHF
TRBJ2-3	TRBV30	CAWSGSSGTDTQYF
TRBJ2-7	TRBV29-1	CSVQGYGQGIPSYEQYF
TRBJ1-1	TRBV7-9	CASPGTGEFSGTEAFF
TRBJ2-1	TRBV4-1	CASSPIRLAGGGEQFF
TRBJ2-3	TRBV2	CASSEAPGASGTRAQYF
TRBJ2-7	TRBV27	CASSLSAGTYEQYF
TRBJ1-1	TRBV4-3	CASSHRGLSEAFF
TRBJ1-3	TRBV14	CASSRDRDSGNTIYF
TRBJ1-1	TRBV27	CASSTDRGEAFF
TRBJ1-2	TRBV7-2	CASSWTVRGNYGYTF
TRBJ1-2	TRBV6-1	CASRELGADGYTF
TRBJ2-5	TRBV4-3	CASSPSRTDQETQYF
TRBJ2-2	TRBV15	CATRRTSGGKNTGELFF
TRBJ2-2	TRBV19	CASSPRQGAHTGELFF
TRBJ2-7	TRBV28	CASSNPPGQTSYEQYF
TRBJ1-6	TRBV2	CASSVETGPNSPLHF
TRBJ2-2	TRBV11-2	CASSFEPRNTGELFF
TRBJ1-2	TRBV7-9	CASSSRPNRDTPNYGYTF
TRBJ1-5	TRBV12-5	CASGLTREEYSNQPQHF
TRBJ2-5	TRBV7-2	CASSLRSGGGPQETQYF
TRBJ1-5	TRBV4-1	CASSQALTGASNQPQHF
TRBJ1-3	TRBV12-5	CASGSRQGVGTGNTIYF
TRBJ2-5	TRBV6-1	CASSGSLGGQGVETQYF
TRBJ2-7	TRBV27	CASSWDRGGEQYF
TRBJ1-5	TRBV30	CAWSVTGINQPQHF
TRBJ2-2	TRBV19	CASSSSGVTGELFF
TRBJ1-5	TRBV30	CAWSVQQGGNQPQHF
TRBJ2-7	TRBV7-9	CASSLVGSSYEQYF
TRBJ2-2	TRBV5-6	CASSQHWTGLNTGELFF
TRBJ2-5	TRBV15	CATSSGILAGGGETQYF
TRBJ1-1	TRBV6-1	CASSALGQDQRNTEAFF